The clone carrying this T cell receptor beta chain was counted a few times. Its antigen is still unknown. The CDR3 contains 16 residues. Trimming left V 0 bases short and J 1 base short, with 9 bases between. From germline, CDR1 is MDHEN and CDR2 SYDVKM. TCRdb redid the calling of the RT-PCR reads with MiXCR, one entry per CDR3 protein. Of about 650,000 distinct CDR3 sequences in the sample, approximately 14% were seen once. The sample belongs to a study of response to subunit inactivated influenza vaccine. Study-wide results and caveats: The authors put forward the suggestion that each seasonal influenza vaccination may bring in only a limited number of new T cells.

Sequenced here: PBMCs from blood, sampled roughly 12 days after vaccination. The chain couples TRBV28 to TRBJ2-2; D might be TRBD2 (5 bases). This TCR came from a man aged 50 to 59 who received an inactivated influenza vaccine. The CDR3, as DNA: TGTGCCAGCAGTTTATGGGAGCGGAAGAACACCGGGGAGCTGTTTTTT. As protein: CASSLWERKNTGELFF.